These 24 T cell receptor beta chains were all obtained from the same sample, sequenced in a study of T cell repertoires in cytomegalovirus infection. One entry per CDR3 protein, called by TCRdb with MiXCR from the reads. Among around 310,000 distinct CDR3 sequences listed, around 29% were seen once. Antigen specificity for these receptors is unknown. Sequenced here: cultured PBMCs, sampled from culture after CMV antigen stimulation. These receptor sequences come from a human donor in good health (CMV status not recorded). Some clones in this sample may be carry-over from other donors' samples.

This clonotype was seen ten or more times. The chain joins TRBV7-2 to TRBJ2-5; maybe TRBD2 (7 bases). Trimming stripped 5 bases from V and 0 bases from J, with 16 bases between. CDR3 length: 16 residues. From germline, CDR1 is SGHTA and CDR2 FQGNSA. The CDR3: CASSPSRGANQETQYF. CDR3 DNA: TGTGCCAGCAGCCCGTCCCGGGGGGCGAACCAAGAGACCCAGTACTTC.

This clonotype was counted only a few times. The J gene is TRBJ2-7, the V gene TRBV12-3 or TRBV12-4; 7 bases fit TRBD2. This CDR3 region has 13 residues. The junction had 4 bases not matched to a gene; V was cut back by 7 bases and J by 1 base. CDR3 amino acids: CASTIGRSYEQYF. The CDR3, as DNA: TGTGCCAGCACCATCGGGAGGTCCTACGAGCAGTACTTC.

This chain's CDR3 is CASGGREGSQFF. CDR3 coding DNA: TGTGCCAGCGGGGGTCGGGAGGGATCCCAGTTCTTC. The V and J genes are TRBV7-3 and TRBJ2-1, with 8 bases that match TRBD2. Germline V gene data show CDR1 as SGHTA and CDR2 as FQGTGA. Trimming cost V 8 bases and J 13 bases; bases outside gene matches: 10. This CDR3 region has 12 residues.

The rearrangement uses TRBV4-2 and TRBJ2-3; 9 bases are a match to TRBD2. Germline-derived CDR1 and CDR2 are LGHNA and YNFKEQ. The CDR3 is made up of 15 amino acids. Trimming cost V 1 base and J 4 bases; bases outside gene matches: 3. The CDR3 coding sequence is TGTGCCAGCAGCCAAGGCGGGAGGGACGCAGATACGCAGTATTTT. This translates into CASSQGGRDADTQYF.

V gene TRBV6-6 combines with J gene TRBJ1-1; possibly TRBD1 for D (5 bases). The CDR3 length is 15 residues. Between the trimmed V and J ends, which lost 6 bases and 3 bases, there was a span of 17 bases. Germline V gene sequence: CDR1 MNHNY, CDR2 SVGAGI (reference sequence). DNA of the CDR3: TGTGCCAGCAGACCCCAGCTGACAGCACACACTGAAGCTTTCTTT. It translates to CASRPQLTAHTEAFF.

This clonotype was observed many times. The chain is built from TRBV6-1 and TRBJ2-1; D gene uncertain. CDR3 length equals 14 residues. Germline V lookup: CDR1 MNHNS, CDR2 SASEGT. The V end was cut by 3 bases, the J end by 8 bases, with 14 bases between. The DNA of the CDR3 is TGTGCCAGCAGTGAGGCGGCAGGCCCCGATGAGCAGTTCTTC. Translated: CASSEAAGPDEQFF.

Only a few counts were recorded for this clonotype. The J gene is TRBJ1-6, the V gene TRBV27; 8 nucleotides line up with TRBD1. CDR1 and CDR2 (germline): MNHEY, SMNVEV (reference sequence). There are 14 residues in the CDR3. Trimming removed 4 bases from V and 7 bases from J; junction bases left unmatched: 3. Here the CDR3 reads CASSSTGDNSPLHF. CDR3 nucleotide sequence: TGTGCCAGCAGTTCGACAGGGGACAATTCACCCCTCCACTTT.

The chain is built from TRBV6-5 and TRBJ2-1, with 10 nucleotides matching TRBD2. V trimming: 7 bases; J trimming: 10 bases; junction bases outside the gene matches: 13. CDR1 is MNHEY and CDR2 is SVGAGI in the germline V gene. CDR3 length equals 15 residues. CDR3 nucleotide sequence: TGTGCCAGCACCCGCGGACTAGCGGATCACATGGAGCAGTTCTTC. Protein product: CASTRGLADHMEQFF.

This clonotype was counted between two and nine times. V and J are TRBV7-8 and TRBJ1-5, with a possible D match to TRBD1 (6 bases). V was cut by 2 bases and J by 2 bases, with 13 bases left in between. Germline lookup yields CDR1 SGHVS and CDR2 FQNEAQ. This CDR3 has 16 amino acids. The CDR3 DNA follows: TGTGCCAGCAGCTTAACAGGGTCGAGGGGCAATCAGCCCCAGCATTTT. This encodes CASSLTGSRGNQPQHF.

The chain employs TRBV19 and TRBJ1-5; TRBD1 might be the D (6 bases). The CDR3 spans 13 residues. Germline V gives CDR1 LNHDA, CDR2 SQIVND (reference sequence). V shed 5 bases and J shed 5 bases, with 10 bases lying between them. The DNA of the CDR3 is TGTGCCAGTAGTGTCTACAGGGATCAGCCCCAGCATTTT. This encodes CASSVYRDQPQHF.

This clonotype was counted many times. The J gene is TRBJ1-1, the V gene TRBV7-8; D ambiguous. With 5 bases removed from V and 5 bases from J, the gap between germline ends came to 12 bases. The CDR3 has 13 residues. Germline values: CDR1 SGHVS, CDR2 FQNEAQ. CDR3 nucleotides: TGTGCCAGCAGCCTTGAAGAGTTGACTGAAGCTTTCTTT. Translating gives CASSLEELTEAFF.

This clonotype was found a few times. This rearrangement joins TRBV20-1 to TRBJ1-2; D might be TRBD1 (6 bases). This CDR3 has 15 residues. The V and J ends lost 3 bases and 4 bases respectively, with 18 bases between them. Germline CDR1 reads DFQATT; CDR2 reads SNEGSKA (reference sequence). CDR3 DNA sequence: TGCAGTGCTAGTTATCTCGACAGGTCCATCTATGGCTACACCTTC. This sequence encodes CSASYLDRSIYGYTF.

The genes are TRBV14 and TRBJ1-4; D gene ambiguous. The CDR3 has 16 amino acids. The germline CDR1 and CDR2 sequences are SGHDN and FVKESK. V was shortened by 3 bases and J by 0 bases, with 11 bases between the two germline ends. CDR3 amino acids: CASSQLGVSTNEKLFF. The DNA of the CDR3 is TGTGCCAGCAGCCAGCTCGGGGTATCAACTAATGAAAAACTGTTTTTT.

To note about this clonotype: The germline gene is not matched at one end of the junction; a read error may be the cause. This chain joins TRBV27 and TRBJ1-3; D is unresolved. Germline V gene sequence: CDR1 MNHEY, CDR2 SMNVEV (reference sequence). The CDR3 totals 13 residues. Written as DNA, the CDR3 is TGTGCCAACAGTCCTAGTTCTGGAAACACCATATATTTT. Residues: CANSPSSGNTIYF.

The rearrangement uses TRBV6-5 and TRBJ1-1, with TRBD1 as a possible D gene (5 bases). Germline CDR1 is MNHEY and CDR2 is SVGAGI. The CDR3 runs 16 residues. V was pared by 6 bases and J by 0 bases, with 17 bases between. CDR3 in amino acids: CASSLAGVGVNTEAFF. CDR3 in DNA: TGTGCCAGCAGCCTAGCGGGGGTCGGGGTGAACACTGAAGCTTTCTTT.

This clonotype has just a few counts. The chain has TRBV7-6 and TRBJ2-7; the match to TRBD2 covers 7 bases. CDR1 and CDR2 from the germline V gene are SGHVS and FNYEAQ. V was pared by 2 bases and J by 2 bases, with 9 bases of the junction left unmatched. The CDR3 sequence is 16 residues long. The CDR3 DNA follows: TGTGCCAGCAGCTTATTCCGGGACTATCAACCCTACGAGCAGTACTTC. Translation gives CASSLFRDYQPYEQYF.

This clonotype has only a few counts. The V and J genes are TRBV12-3 or TRBV12-4 and TRBJ2-1, with D possibly being TRBD2 (6 bases). Trimming took 6 bases from V and 4 from J, leaving 22 bases between them. This CDR3 region has 17 residues. CDR3 sequence: CASSRFGSPREYNEQFF. CDR3 coding DNA: TGTGCCAGCAGCCGTTTCGGGAGCCCGAGAGAATACAATGAGCAGTTCTTC.

The chain couples TRBV19 to TRBJ1-1; D unresolved. Germline V gives CDR1 LNHDA, CDR2 SQIVND (reference sequence). The CDR3 consists of 13 residues. V shed 0 bases and J shed 7 bases, with 9 bases lying between them. In nucleotides, the CDR3 is TGTGCCAGTAGTATAGATCCAGGAAATGAAGCTTTCTTT. It is translated as CASSIDPGNEAFF.

This rearrangement joins TRBV9 to TRBJ1-3, with 10 bases that match TRBD1. Germline values: CDR1 SGDLS, CDR2 YYNGEE. J lost 3 bases, V lost 3 bases, and 6 bases had no gene match. The CDR3 covers 16 residues. The CDR3 DNA reads TGTGCCAGCAGCGCCGAGACAGGGGGCTTTGGAAACACCATATATTTT. It translates to CASSAETGGFGNTIYF. Drawing the rest from reference TRBV9 and TRBJ1-3, the complete variable domain is DSGVTQTPKHLITATGQRVTLRCSPRSGDLSVYWYQQSLDQGLQFLIQYYNGEERAKGNILERFSAQQFPDLHSELNLSSLELGDSALYFCASSAETGGFGNTIYFGEGSWLTVV.

CDR3 DNA: TGTGCCAGCAGCCCTGGACGGTCCGGAATCCAGGGGGGCTACACCTTC. Protein product: CASSPGRSGIQGGYTF. V gene TRBV7-3 combines with J gene TRBJ1-2; possible D gene TRBD1, 6 bases. The CDR3 is 16 amino acids. Germline assignment: CDR1 SGHTA and CDR2 FQGTGA. The V end lost 5 bases, the J end lost 8 bases, and 24 bases lay between the germline ends.

This clonotype was observed a handful of times. The V call is TRBV19, the J call TRBJ1-6, with D possibly matching TRBD1 (6 bases). CDR3 length: 12 amino acids. Germline V gene lookup returns CDR1 LNHDA and CDR2 SQIVND (reference sequence). With 6 bases removed from V and 8 bases from J, the gap between germline ends came to 8 bases. DNA of the CDR3: TGTGCCAGTAGCCGACAGGATTCACCCCTCCACTTT. It yields the protein CASSRQDSPLHF.

This clonotype showed up just a few times. V gene TRBV30 combines with J gene TRBJ1-1; D is unclear. Germline V gene lookup returns CDR1 GTSNPN and CDR2 SVGIG (reference sequence). The CDR3 runs 13 residues. The ends were cut back, 0 bases at V and 6 bases at J, with 11 bases in the middle. CDR3 sequence reads: CAWSVRSTSEAFF. CDR3 DNA sequence: TGTGCCTGGAGTGTACGTTCAACCTCTGAAGCTTTCTTT.

V gene TRBV5-1 combines with J gene TRBJ2-7, with D possibly matching TRBD1 (7 bases). Deletions cut 0 bases from V and 4 bases from J, with 11 bases between. CDR1 and CDR2 (germline): SGHRS, YFSETQ. The CDR3 contains 14 residues. The DNA of the CDR3 is TGCGCCAGCAGCTTGGAGGGGGGACAGTACGAGCAGTACTTC. Residues: CASSLEGGQYEQYF.

This clonotype was detected many times. CDR3 loop: CASSSDRGNSPLHF. The CDR3 nucleotides read TGTGCCAGCAGCTCCGACAGGGGTAATTCACCCCTCCACTTT. The chain uses TRBV2 and TRBJ1-6; 8 bases are a match to TRBD1. The CDR3 loop spans 14 amino acids. J was trimmed by 6 bases and V by 6 bases; bases with no gene match: 4. CDR1 is SNHLY and CDR2 is FYNNEI in the germline V gene. Full variable domain (rest looked up from reference TRBV2 and TRBJ1-6): EPEVTQTPSHQVTQMGQEVILRCVPISNHLYFYWYRQILGQKVEFLVSFYNNEISEKSEIFDDQFSVERPDGSNFTLKIRSTKLEDSAMYFCASSSDRGNSPLHFGNGTRLTVT.